Listed below are T cell receptor beta chains from one sample, sequenced in a study of T cells in Graves' hyperthyroidism and ophthalmopathy. TCRdb reprocessed the multiplex PCR reads via MiXCR and lists one record per CDR3 protein. The repertoire consists of 350,000 to 400,000 distinct CDR3 sequences, with under 15% occurring once and the leading ten covering 32%. Sequenced input: blood. These receptors came from a woman aged 30 to 39 with Graves' hyperthyroidism. CDR3s include the opening cysteine and the closing phenylalanine or tryptophan. A D gene is named only where the DNA matches it firmly. Only part of the rows carry a size: once, few, many, or a class if the clone is expanded.

j_gene: TRBJ2-5
v_gene: TRBV18
d_gene: -
abundance: many
CDR3nt: TGTGCCAGCTCACCAACGGGTGGTCAAGAGACCCAGTACTTC
CDR3aa: CASSPTGGQETQYF

j_gene: TRBJ2-5
v_gene: TRBV18
d_gene: TRBD2
abundance: -
CDR3nt: TGTGCCAGCTCACCACCAACGGGAGGGCAAGAGACCCAGTACTTC
CDR3aa: CASSPPTGGQETQYF

j_gene: TRBJ2-7
v_gene: TRBV18
d_gene: TRBD1
abundance: many
CDR3nt: TGTGCCAGCTCAAGTCAGGGGGTCCAAGTTAACGAGCAGTACTTC
CDR3aa: CASSSQGVQVNEQYF

j_gene: TRBJ1-2
v_gene: TRBV5-1
d_gene: -
abundance: few
CDR3nt: TGCGCCAGCAGCTCTCTGGGAGAGAGCTCCGTGAACTATGGCTACACCTTC
CDR3aa: CASSSLGESSVNYGYTF

j_gene: TRBJ2-3
v_gene: TRBV20-1
d_gene: TRBD2
abundance: -
CDR3nt: TGCAGTACTAGCGGGGGGACCACAGATACGCAGTATTTT
CDR3aa: CSTSGGTTDTQYF

j_gene: TRBJ2-1
v_gene: TRBV6-2/TRBV6-3
d_gene: TRBD1
abundance: many
CDR3nt: TGTGCCAGCAGTGGCCCGGGACAGGGCGACTACAATGAGCAGTTCTTC
CDR3aa: CASSGPGQGDYNEQFF

j_gene: TRBJ1-2
v_gene: TRBV20-1
d_gene: -
abundance: -
CDR3nt: TGCAGTGCCCGTCGGGATACCTATGGCTACACCTTC
CDR3aa: CSARRDTYGYTF

j_gene: TRBJ2-1
v_gene: TRBV9
d_gene: -
abundance: few
CDR3nt: TGTGCCAGCAGTTCATGGCTAGAACTTCCCCACAATGAGCAGTTCTTC
CDR3aa: CASSSWLELPHNEQFF

j_gene: TRBJ1-4
v_gene: TRBV15
d_gene: -
abundance: -
CDR3nt: TGTGCCACCAGCGCCGAGCGGGGAAATGAAAAACTGTTTTTT
CDR3aa: CATSAERGNEKLFF

j_gene: TRBJ2-5
v_gene: TRBV24-1
d_gene: -
abundance: few
CDR3nt: TGTGCCACCAGTGAGCCCGGGACAACAATTCAAGAGACCCAGTACTTC
CDR3aa: CATSEPGTTIQETQYF

j_gene: TRBJ2-7
v_gene: TRBV30
d_gene: -
abundance: many
CDR3nt: TGTGCCTGGGAGAGGAGACTCTACGAGCAGTACTTC
CDR3aa: CAWERRLYEQYF

j_gene: TRBJ2-1
v_gene: TRBV28
d_gene: TRBD2
abundance: few
CDR3nt: TGTGCCAGCAGCCCCGGCGGAAATGCGGGGGGCCTTAAGAGCTCCTACAATGAGCAGTTCTTC
CDR3aa: CASSPGGNAGGLKSSYNEQFF

j_gene: TRBJ2-7
v_gene: TRBV4-1
d_gene: TRBD1
abundance: few
CDR3nt: TGCGCCAGCAGCCATGGGACAGGGGTCTACGAGCAGTACTTC
CDR3aa: CASSHGTGVYEQYF

j_gene: TRBJ2-4
v_gene: TRBV30
d_gene: TRBD1
abundance: -
CDR3nt: TGTGCCTGGAGCGGTGGGACAGGGGGCCCGGACATTCAGTACTTC
CDR3aa: CAWSGGTGGPDIQYF

j_gene: TRBJ2-1
v_gene: TRBV6-2/TRBV6-3
d_gene: TRBD2
abundance: -
CDR3nt: TGTGCCAGCAGTTTGACTAGCGGAGGGGAGCAGTTCTTC
CDR3aa: CASSLTSGGEQFF

j_gene: TRBJ2-2
v_gene: TRBV20-1
d_gene: -
abundance: many
CDR3nt: TGCAGTGCCCCGACTAGTCAGAGCGGGGAGCTGTTTTTT
CDR3aa: CSAPTSQSGELFF

j_gene: TRBJ2-1
v_gene: TRBV12-3/TRBV12-4
d_gene: TRBD2
abundance: -
CDR3nt: TGTGCCAGCAGACCCTCCGGGACTAGCGGGAACAATGAGCAGTTCTTC
CDR3aa: CASRPSGTSGNNEQFF

j_gene: TRBJ1-2
v_gene: TRBV5-4
d_gene: -
abundance: few
CDR3nt: TGTGCCAGCAGCTTGGCAGGGGTAGCTAACTATGGCTACACCTTC
CDR3aa: CASSLAGVANYGYTF

j_gene: TRBJ1-4
v_gene: TRBV2
d_gene: -
abundance: many
CDR3nt: TGTGCCAGCAGCGAACCAGGAATCCGGAGGAAACTGTTTTTT
CDR3aa: CASSEPGIRRKLFF

j_gene: TRBJ1-1
v_gene: TRBV6-1
d_gene: -
abundance: -
CDR3nt: TGTGCCAGCAGAAATAGGGACGGGACTGAAGCTTTCTTT
CDR3aa: CASRNRDGTEAFF

j_gene: TRBJ2-7
v_gene: TRBV20-1
d_gene: TRBD2
abundance: once
CDR3nt: TGCAGTGCTAGGGCTAGCGGGAACTCCTACGGGCAGTACTTC
CDR3aa: CSARASGNSYGQYF

j_gene: TRBJ2-5
v_gene: TRBV28
d_gene: TRBD2
abundance: many
CDR3nt: TGTGCCAGCAGTTCAATAGCGGGAGCCCGGTCAGAGACCCAGTACTTC
CDR3aa: CASSSIAGARSETQYF

j_gene: TRBJ1-2
v_gene: TRBV20-1
d_gene: -
abundance: -
CDR3nt: TGCAGTGACTACCGGGACTATGGCTACACCTTC
CDR3aa: CSDYRDYGYTF

j_gene: TRBJ1-2
v_gene: TRBV20-1
d_gene: TRBD1
abundance: -
CDR3nt: TGCAGTGTAGGGACAGGGGCATATGGCTACACCTTC
CDR3aa: CSVGTGAYGYTF

j_gene: TRBJ2-5
v_gene: TRBV7-2
d_gene: TRBD2
abundance: few
CDR3nt: TGTGCCAGCAGTTCCGGACTAGCGGGAGGGTACCAAGAGACCCAGTACTTC
CDR3aa: CASSSGLAGGYQETQYF

j_gene: TRBJ2-7
v_gene: TRBV11-1
d_gene: -
abundance: many
CDR3nt: TGTGCCAGCAGCTTATGTGACAGGCCACGAACGCGAGTATCTTGCGAGCAGTACTTC
CDR3aa: CASSLCDRPRTRVSCEQYF

j_gene: TRBJ2-7
v_gene: TRBV10-3
d_gene: -
abundance: -
CDR3nt: TGTGCCACGACGGATGGGTGGGAGCAGTACTTC
CDR3aa: CATTDGWEQYF

j_gene: TRBJ2-3
v_gene: TRBV12-3/TRBV12-4
d_gene: TRBD2
abundance: many
CDR3nt: TGTGCCAGCAGGACCGGGACTAGCGGGAGGGGTACGCAGTATTTT
CDR3aa: CASRTGTSGRGTQYF

j_gene: TRBJ2-3
v_gene: TRBV20-1
d_gene: -
abundance: -
CDR3nt: TGCAGTGCTAGGGTGGGGAAAGGTTCGACAGATACGCAGTATTTT
CDR3aa: CSARVGKGSTDTQYF

j_gene: TRBJ1-5
v_gene: TRBV3-1
d_gene: -
abundance: few
CDR3nt: TGTGCCAGCAGCCAAGCACACGGGCCAACGGGCAATCAGCCCCAGCATTTT
CDR3aa: CASSQAHGPTGNQPQHF

j_gene: TRBJ2-7
v_gene: TRBV6-1
d_gene: -
abundance: many
CDR3nt: TGTGCCAGCAGCCCTTCCGGGACAAAGTACGAGCAGTACTTC
CDR3aa: CASSPSGTKYEQYF

j_gene: TRBJ1-2
v_gene: TRBV20-1
d_gene: -
abundance: many
CDR3nt: TGCAGTGCTAGAGCTTGGGCAGGAGGTAACTATGGCTACACCTTC
CDR3aa: CSARAWAGGNYGYTF

j_gene: TRBJ2-5
v_gene: TRBV7-9
d_gene: -
abundance: many
CDR3nt: TGTGCCAGCAGCCCTAAGAATCAAGAGACCCAGTACTTC
CDR3aa: CASSPKNQETQYF

j_gene: TRBJ1-4
v_gene: TRBV25-1
d_gene: TRBD1
abundance: -
CDR3nt: TGTGCCAGCCTGGACAGGGCGGGGGAAAAACTGTTTTTT
CDR3aa: CASLDRAGEKLFF

j_gene: TRBJ2-5
v_gene: TRBV7-8
d_gene: TRBD2
abundance: few
CDR3nt: TGTGCCAGCGTGGTAGCGGGACACGAAGAGACCCAGTACTTC
CDR3aa: CASVVAGHEETQYF

j_gene: TRBJ2-2
v_gene: TRBV6-2/TRBV6-3
d_gene: -
abundance: -
CDR3nt: TGTGCCAGCAGTTACAACCCGGGGCCCGGGGAGCTGTTTTTT
CDR3aa: CASSYNPGPGELFF

j_gene: TRBJ2-5
v_gene: TRBV10-3
d_gene: TRBD2
abundance: many
CDR3nt: TGTGCCATCAGCAGGACTAGCGAAGAGACCCAGTACTTC
CDR3aa: CAISRTSEETQYF

j_gene: TRBJ1-6
v_gene: TRBV30
d_gene: TRBD1
abundance: -
CDR3nt: TGTGCCTGGACCCACCGGGACAGGGATGATTCACCCCTCCACTTT
CDR3aa: CAWTHRDRDDSPLHF

j_gene: TRBJ2-1
v_gene: TRBV7-8
d_gene: TRBD2
abundance: few
CDR3nt: TGTGCCAGCAGCTTACAAGCCAGCGGGAGCTCCTACAATGAGCAGTTCTTC
CDR3aa: CASSLQASGSSYNEQFF

j_gene: TRBJ2-5
v_gene: TRBV7-2
d_gene: -
abundance: many
CDR3nt: TGTGCCAGCAGGCGCGGAGATAAAGAGACCCAGTACTTC
CDR3aa: CASRRGDKETQYF

j_gene: TRBJ2-1
v_gene: TRBV20-1
d_gene: -
abundance: many
CDR3nt: TGCAGTGCTAGGGGTGACAATGAGCAGTTCTTC
CDR3aa: CSARGDNEQFF

j_gene: TRBJ2-1
v_gene: TRBV12-3/TRBV12-4
d_gene: -
abundance: -
CDR3nt: TGTGCCAGCAGTTTAAGGGACAAAGACAATGAGCAGTTCTTC
CDR3aa: CASSLRDKDNEQFF

j_gene: TRBJ2-1
v_gene: TRBV2
d_gene: TRBD1
abundance: many
CDR3nt: TGTGCCAGCAGGGGGACAGGGGGAAGCAATGAGCAGTTCTTC
CDR3aa: CASRGTGGSNEQFF